This T cell receptor (beta chain) was observed in a study of response to subunit inactivated influenza vaccine. There are 14 residues in the CDR3. With 5 bases removed from V and 4 bases from J, the gap between germline ends came to 15 bases. Germline CDR1 is SNHLY and CDR2 is FYNNEI. The sample holds many counts of this clonotype. In TCRdb, the RT-PCR reads were re-called with MiXCR into one record per CDR3 protein. The data show hundreds of thousands of distinct CDR3 sequences, more than 11% seen once. This TCR was recovered from a man over 45 who received an inactivated influenza vaccine. The sample was PBMCs from blood, taken less than 15 days before vaccination. The genes are TRBV2 and TRBJ2-7; D unclear. The CDR3 protein is CASSPGPPGYEQYF. The CDR3 coding sequence is TGTGCCAGCAGTCCGGGTCCCCCCGGTTACGAGCAGTACTTC. Drawing the rest from reference TRBV2 and TRBJ2-7, the complete variable domain is EPEVTQTPSHQVTQMGQEVILRCVPISNHLYFYWYRQILGQKVEFLVSFYNNEISEKSEIFDDQFSVERPDGSNFTLKIRSTKLEDSAMYFCASSPGPPGYEQYFGPGTRLTVT.